These T cell receptor beta chains were read from a single sample in a study of blood T cell repertoires in COVID-19. Produced via immunoSEQ multiplex PCR; TCRdb's table is partial and in-frame only. The sample yields around 130,000 clones, over 75% seen once. Sequenced input: peripheral blood. The receptor source for this set is a middle-aged man with active or convalescent COVID-19. Both conserved end residues are part of each CDR3. A D gene is named only where the DNA matches it firmly. Only part of the rows carry a size: once, few, many, or a class if the clone is expanded.

d_call	v_call	clone_size	cdr3_length	j_call	cdr3_nt	cdr3_aa
NA	TRBV7-2	once	15	TRBJ1-6	TGTGCCAGCAGCTTAGATACAGTAGGAAATTCACCCCTCCACTTT	CASSLDTVGNSPLHF
NA	TRBV27	NA	12	TRBJ1-6	TGTGCCAGCACAGGTTATAATTCACCCCTCCACTTT	CASTGYNSPLHF
TRBD1	TRBV10-3	NA	15	TRBJ1-4	TGTGCCGCAGGGGGGCAGGGGGCAACTAATGAAAAACTGTTTTTT	CAAGGQGATNEKLFF
NA	TRBV7-2	NA	15	TRBJ2-2	TGTGCCAGCAGCTCAACTAGCTTAGGCACCGGGGAGCTGTTTTTT	CASSSTSLGTGELFF
TRBD1	TRBV6-6	NA	19	TRBJ2-1	TGTGCCAGCAGTCGAATAGGACAGGGGAGTCAGTCGAGGGGCAATGAGCAGTTCTTC	CASSRIGQGSQSRGNEQFF
NA	TRBV27	NA	13	TRBJ1-2	TGTGCCAGCAGTCGATCAGGGTATACTGGCTACACCTTC	CASSRSGYTGYTF
NA	TRBV20-1	once	11	TRBJ1-3	TGCAGTGCTATAACTGGAAACACCATATATTTT	CSAITGNTIYF
NA	TRBV5-1	NA	13	TRBJ1-1	TGCGCCAGCAGCTTTTCAGGGTACACTGAAGCTTTCTTT	CASSFSGYTEAFF
NA	TRBV7-7	NA	13	TRBJ2-1	TGTGCTAGCAGCTACGGACAGAACAATGAGCAGTTCTTC	CASSYGQNNEQFF
TRBD1	TRBV29-1	NA	13	TRBJ2-5	TGCAGCGGGACAGGACGAATCGAAGAGACCCAGTACTTC	CSGTGRIEETQYF
TRBD1	TRBV19	NA	14	TRBJ1-4	TGTGCCAGTAGCCCGACAGGGGGCGCTGAAAAACTGTTTTTT	CASSPTGGAEKLFF
NA	TRBV4-3	NA	15	TRBJ2-3	TGCGCCAGCAGCCAAGGGGCAGGGATCACAGATACGCAGTATTTT	CASSQGAGITDTQYF
NA	TRBV12-5	NA	14	TRBJ2-5	TGTGCTAGTGGTTTTGGTGGGGGGAAAGAGACCCAGTACTTC	CASGFGGGKETQYF
TRBD2	TRBV30	NA	16	TRBJ2-1	TGTGCCTTGGGAAACCCCGCGGGGGGTTCCTACAATGAGCAGTTCTTC	CALGNPAGGSYNEQFF
NA	TRBV27	NA	15	TRBJ2-1	TGTGCCAGCAGTCGAGGGGGGGCGTCTTACAATGAGCAGTTCTTC	CASSRGGASYNEQFF
NA	TRBV6-5	NA	14	TRBJ1-2	TGTGCCAGCAGTTCTCAAGAGGGCAACTATGGCTACACCTTC	CASSSQEGNYGYTF
NA	TRBV6-6	NA	16	TRBJ1-5	TGTGCCAGCAGCGCCGCCGGGGGACCCAGCAATCAGCCCCAGCATTTT	CASSAAGGPSNQPQHF
TRBD2	TRBV10-2	NA	16	TRBJ2-3	TGCGCCAGCAGTGAGTGGCAAGGACTAGCGATAGATACGCAGTATTTT	CASSEWQGLAIDTQYF
TRBD2	TRBV2	NA	15	TRBJ2-6	TGTGCCAGCAGTGCCGGGAGGGCTGGGGCCAACGTCCTGACTTTC	CASSAGRAGANVLTF
NA	TRBV5-5	NA	18	TRBJ2-7	TGTGCCAGCAGTTTAAACCTAGATAAAGATTCTGACTTCCACGAGCAGTACTTC	CASSLNLDKDSDFHEQYF
TRBD2	TRBV5-6	NA	16	TRBJ2-7	TGTGCCAGCACCTTAGGCATAGCGGGGTCCTCCTACGAGCAGTACTTC	CASTLGIAGSSYEQYF
NA	TRBV3-1/TRBV3-2	NA	14	TRBJ1-1	TGTGCCAGCAGCCAAGGGGCGGGTAGGACTGAAGCTTTCTTT	CASSQGAGRTEAFF
TRBD2	TRBV13	few	13	TRBJ2-5	TGTGCCAGCAGCTCGGGGGGGCCCGGGACCCAGTACTTC	CASSSGGPGTQYF
TRBD1	TRBV3-1/TRBV3-2	NA	15	TRBJ2-4	TGTGCCAGCAGCTCGTGGGACAGGGAAAAAAACATTCAGTACTTC	CASSSWDREKNIQYF
NA	TRBV7-2	once	13	TRBJ2-7	TGTGCCAGCACCAACCCGAGCTCCTACGAGCAGTACTTC	CASTNPSSYEQYF
TRBD2	TRBV7-3	once	19	TRBJ2-7	TGTGCCAGCATCGTTACGTGTAGCGGGGGATACTTATTTTACTACGAGCAGTACTTC	CASIVTCSGGYLFYYEQYF
NA	TRBV7-8	NA	16	TRBJ1-4	TGTGCCAGCAGCTTAGAGGCGGGCAGGGGTGGCGAAAAACTGTTTTTT	CASSLEAGRGGEKLFF
TRBD2	TRBV23-1	NA	15	TRBJ2-1	TGCGCCTGCAACAGCGGGGCAGAGCATCGGGATGAGCAGTTCTTC	CACNSGAEHRDEQFF
TRBD2	TRBV7-9	NA	15	TRBJ2-7	TGTGCCAGCAGCTCCCCGACTAGCGGGGGGGCCGAGCAGTACTTC	CASSSPTSGGAEQYF
NA	TRBV19	NA	15	TRBJ1-5	TGTGCCAGTAGTATAGTCAGGGGCGGCAATCAGCCCCAGCATTTT	CASSIVRGGNQPQHF
TRBD2	TRBV11-1	NA	14	TRBJ2-7	TGTGCCAGCAGGGAAGTAGCGGGGGGTCGTGAGCAGTACTTC	CASREVAGGREQYF
NA	TRBV11-2	NA	11	TRBJ2-1	TGTGCCAGCAGCTTCCCAGGGGACCAGTTCTTC	CASSFPGDQFF
NA	TRBV18	NA	16	TRBJ1-5	TGTGCCAGCTCACCACAGGGGGGGCTTAGCAATCAGCCCCAGCATTTT	CASSPQGGLSNQPQHF
NA	TRBV10-3	NA	15	TRBJ1-5	TGTGCCATCAGTGAGTATGAGACTAGCGGGCAGCCCCAGCATTTT	CAISEYETSGQPQHF
NA	TRBV4-3	NA	15	TRBJ2-7	TGCGCCAGCAGCCAAGGTGAGGGAAGCTCCTACGAGCAGTACTTC	CASSQGEGSSYEQYF
NA	TRBV3-1/TRBV3-2	NA	14	TRBJ2-7	TGTGCCAGCAGCCAGGTTGGCAGGGGCTACGAGCAGTACTTC	CASSQVGRGYEQYF
TRBD1	TRBV9	NA	13	TRBJ2-3	TGTGCCAGCAACCGGGACAGATCAGATACGCAGTATTTT	CASNRDRSDTQYF
NA	TRBV4-1	NA	14	TRBJ1-3	TGCGCCAGCAGCCGAGGCGGACTGGGAAACACCATATATTTT	CASSRGGLGNTIYF
NA	TRBV5-4	NA	13	TRBJ2-2	TGTGCCAGCAATAGGGGGAACACCGGGGAGCTGTTTTTT	CASNRGNTGELFF
NA	TRBV11-2	NA	14	TRBJ1-5	TGTGCCAGCAGCTTAGGAGGGATCAATCAGCCCCAGCATTTT	CASSLGGINQPQHF
TRBD2	TRBV20-1	NA	14	TRBJ2-1	TGCAGTGCTAGTTTGCCAGCGGGGTTAAATGAGCAGTTCTTC	CSASLPAGLNEQFF
NA	TRBV6-2/TRBV6-3	NA	14	TRBJ1-6	TGTGCCAGCAGTTATTGGAGCTATAATTCACCCCTCCACTTT	CASSYWSYNSPLHF
NA	TRBV6-5	NA	12	TRBJ1-5	TGTGCCAGCATGGGATCGGGACAGCCCCAGCATTTT	CASMGSGQPQHF
NA	TRBV19	NA	11	TRBJ1-4	TGTGCCAGTAGTATGCGCGAAAAACTGTTTTTT	CASSMREKLFF
TRBD1	TRBV11-3	NA	14	TRBJ2-5	TGTGCCAGCAGCCGACGGACAGGCGAAGAGACCCAGTACTTC	CASSRRTGEETQYF
NA	TRBV11-2	NA	17	TRBJ2-4	TGTGCCAGCAGCTTAGTACGCGGGGGCCTAGCCAAAAACATTCAGTACTTC	CASSLVRGGLAKNIQYF
TRBD1	TRBV5-4	NA	16	TRBJ1-6	TGTGCCAGCAGCTTGGGGTTCGGGACAGATGATTCACCCCTCCACTTT	CASSLGFGTDDSPLHF
NA	TRBV7-3	NA	15	TRBJ2-3	TGTGCCAGCAGCGCTGTAGCCCTTAGCACAGATACGCAGTATTTT	CASSAVALSTDTQYF
NA	TRBV18	NA	13	TRBJ1-5	TGTGCCAGCTCACCAAACAGGAATCAGCCCCAGCATTTT	CASSPNRNQPQHF
NA	TRBV5-8	NA	16	TRBJ1-2	TGTGCCAGCAGCTTGAGGGGGTCTTTAGCTAACTATGGCTACACCTTC	CASSLRGSLANYGYTF
TRBD2	TRBV3-1/TRBV3-2	once	12	TRBJ2-1	TGTGCCAGCAGCCAAGGAAGCGGGGGGCAGTTCTTC	CASSQGSGGQFF
TRBD1	TRBV3-1/TRBV3-2	NA	16	TRBJ2-1	TGTGCCAGCAGCCAAGATGGGACAGGGGGCTACAATGAGCAGTTCTTC	CASSQDGTGGYNEQFF
TRBD1	TRBV5-5	few	11	TRBJ2-7	TGTGCCAGCAGCTCCCGACAGGGTACGTACTTC	CASSSRQGTYF
TRBD2	TRBV19	few	16	TRBJ2-4	TGTGCCAGTAGATCAGGGAGCGGGGGAGCCAAAAACATTCAGTACTTC	CASRSGSGGAKNIQYF
NA	TRBV5-4	NA	15	TRBJ1-1	TGTGCCAGCAGCTCGCCGATGGGGGGGGCTCCTGAAGCTTTCTTT	CASSSPMGGAPEAFF
TRBD1	TRBV6-2/TRBV6-3	NA	12	TRBJ1-1	TGTGCCAGCAGCGACAGGGTCAGTGAAGCTTTCTTT	CASSDRVSEAFF